This T cell receptor beta chain was identified during a study of blood T cell repertoires in COVID-19. Germline CDR1 reads LNHDA; CDR2 reads SQIVND (reference sequence). This CDR3 is built from 13 residues. Trimming cost V 6 bases and J 6 bases, with 13 bases left between them. Sequencing was performed with immunoSEQ multiplex PCR; in TCRdb, only in-frame clones are kept and a portion is missing. The sample lists 15,000 to 20,000 clones; about 92% were seen once. The sample was peripheral blood. The gene calls are TRBV19 and TRBJ2-3, with a tentative D call TRBD1 (5 bases). The sequence was collected from a human donor in a cohort sampled during active COVID-19. The CDR3 spells CASRTAPEDTQYF. As DNA, the CDR3 is TGTGCCAGTAGGACAGCCCCCGAGGATACGCAGTATTTT.